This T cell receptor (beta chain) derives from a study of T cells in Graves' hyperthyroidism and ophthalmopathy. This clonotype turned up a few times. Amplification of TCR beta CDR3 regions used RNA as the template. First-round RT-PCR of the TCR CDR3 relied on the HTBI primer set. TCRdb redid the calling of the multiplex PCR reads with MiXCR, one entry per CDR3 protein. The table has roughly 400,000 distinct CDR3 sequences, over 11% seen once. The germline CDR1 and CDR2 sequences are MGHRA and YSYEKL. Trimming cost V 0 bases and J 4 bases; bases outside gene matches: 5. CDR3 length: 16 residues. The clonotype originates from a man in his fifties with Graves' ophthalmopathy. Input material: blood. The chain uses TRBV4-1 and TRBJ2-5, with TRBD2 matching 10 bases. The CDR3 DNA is TGCGCCAGCAGCCAAGATCTGGGACTAGCGAGAGAGACCCAGTACTTC. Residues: CASSQDLGLARETQYF.